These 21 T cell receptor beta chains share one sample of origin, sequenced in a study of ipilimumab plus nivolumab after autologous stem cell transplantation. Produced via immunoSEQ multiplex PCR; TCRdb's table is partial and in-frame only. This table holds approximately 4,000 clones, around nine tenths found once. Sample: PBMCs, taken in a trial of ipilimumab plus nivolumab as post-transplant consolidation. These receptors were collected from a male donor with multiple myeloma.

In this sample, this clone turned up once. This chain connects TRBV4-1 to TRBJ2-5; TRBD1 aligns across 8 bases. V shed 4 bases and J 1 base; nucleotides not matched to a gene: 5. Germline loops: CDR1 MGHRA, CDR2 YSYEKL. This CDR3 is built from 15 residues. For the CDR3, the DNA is TGCGCCAGCAGCCCCGGGACAGGAGTCCAAGAGACCCAGTACTTC. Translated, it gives CASSPGTGVQETQYF.

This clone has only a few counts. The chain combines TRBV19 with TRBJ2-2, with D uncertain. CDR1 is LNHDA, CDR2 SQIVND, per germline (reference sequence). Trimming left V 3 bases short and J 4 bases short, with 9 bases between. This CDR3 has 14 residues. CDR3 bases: TGTGCCAGTAGTATTCGCAGTTCCACCGGGGAGCTGTTTTTT. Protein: CASSIRSSTGELFF. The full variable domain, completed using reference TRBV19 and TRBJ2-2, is DGGITQSPKYLFRKEGQNVTLSCEQNLNHDAMYWYRQDPGQGLRLIYYSQIVNDFQKGDIAEGYSVSREKKESFPLTVTSAQKNPTAFYLCASSIRSSTGELFFGEGSRLTVL.

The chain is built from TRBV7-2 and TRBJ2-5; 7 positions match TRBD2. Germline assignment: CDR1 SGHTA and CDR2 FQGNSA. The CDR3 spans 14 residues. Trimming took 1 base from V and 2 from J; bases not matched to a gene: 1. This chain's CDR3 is CASSLGSGQETQYF. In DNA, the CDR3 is TGTGCCAGCAGCTTAGGTAGCGGGCAAGAGACCCAGTACTTC.

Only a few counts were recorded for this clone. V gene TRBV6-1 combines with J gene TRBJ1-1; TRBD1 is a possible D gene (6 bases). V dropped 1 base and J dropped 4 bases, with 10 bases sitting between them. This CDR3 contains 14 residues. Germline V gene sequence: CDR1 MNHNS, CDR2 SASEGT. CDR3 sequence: CASSEEGEITEAFF. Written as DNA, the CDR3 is TGTGCCAGCAGTGAAGAGGGGGAGATCACTGAAGCTTTCTTT.

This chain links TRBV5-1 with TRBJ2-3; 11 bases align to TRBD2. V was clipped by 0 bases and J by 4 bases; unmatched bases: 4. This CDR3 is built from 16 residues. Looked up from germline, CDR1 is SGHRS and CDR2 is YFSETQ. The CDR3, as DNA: TGCGCCAGCAGCTTGGGGCTAGCGGGAGGTCCAGATACGCAGTATTTT. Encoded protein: CASSLGLAGGPDTQYF.

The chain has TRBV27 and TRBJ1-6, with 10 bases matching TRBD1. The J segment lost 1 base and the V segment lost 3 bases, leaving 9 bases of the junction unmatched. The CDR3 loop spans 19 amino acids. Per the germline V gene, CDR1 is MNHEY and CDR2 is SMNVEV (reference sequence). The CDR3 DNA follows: TGTGCCAGCAGTTTTACCGGGACAGGGGCTAGTTCCTATAATTCACCCCTCCACTTT. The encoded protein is CASSFTGTGASSYNSPLHF.

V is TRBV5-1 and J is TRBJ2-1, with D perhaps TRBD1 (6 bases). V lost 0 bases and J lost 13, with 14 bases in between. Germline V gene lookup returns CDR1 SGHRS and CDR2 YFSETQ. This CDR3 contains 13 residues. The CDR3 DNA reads TGCGCCAGCAGCTTGGTACAGGGTTCGATACAGTTCTTC. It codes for CASSLVQGSIQFF.

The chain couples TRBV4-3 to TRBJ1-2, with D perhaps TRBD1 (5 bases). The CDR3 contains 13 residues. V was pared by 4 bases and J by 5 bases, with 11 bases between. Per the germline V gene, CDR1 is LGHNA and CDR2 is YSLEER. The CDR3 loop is CASSPGGEYGYTF. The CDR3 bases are TGCGCCAGCAGCCCAGGAGGGGAGTATGGCTACACCTTC.

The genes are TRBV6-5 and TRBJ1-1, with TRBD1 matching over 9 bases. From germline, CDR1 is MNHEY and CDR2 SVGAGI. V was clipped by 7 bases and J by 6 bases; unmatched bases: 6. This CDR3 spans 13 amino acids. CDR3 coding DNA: TGTGCCAGCAACAACAGGGGGCGGTCTGAAGCTTTCTTT. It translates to CASNNRGRSEAFF.

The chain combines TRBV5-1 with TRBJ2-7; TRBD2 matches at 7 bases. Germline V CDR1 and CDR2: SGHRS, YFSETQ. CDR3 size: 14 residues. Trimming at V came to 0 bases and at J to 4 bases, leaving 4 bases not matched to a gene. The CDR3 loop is CASSLAAGGYEQYF. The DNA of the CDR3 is TGCGCCAGCAGCTTGGCGGCCGGGGGGTACGAGCAGTACTTC.

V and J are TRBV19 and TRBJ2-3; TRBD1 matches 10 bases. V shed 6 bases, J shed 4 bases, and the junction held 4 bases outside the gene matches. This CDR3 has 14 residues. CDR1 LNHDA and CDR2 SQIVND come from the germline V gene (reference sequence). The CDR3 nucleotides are TGTGCCAGTAGGGGGGGACAGGGGTCAGATACGCAGTATTTT. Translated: CASRGGQGSDTQYF.

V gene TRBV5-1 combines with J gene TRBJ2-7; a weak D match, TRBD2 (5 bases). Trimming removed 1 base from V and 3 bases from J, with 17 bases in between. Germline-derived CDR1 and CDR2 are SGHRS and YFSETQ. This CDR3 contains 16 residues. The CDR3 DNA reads TGCGCCAGCAGCTTGACCGGGAACGTACGGGACTACGAGCAGTACTTC. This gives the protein CASSLTGNVRDYEQYF.

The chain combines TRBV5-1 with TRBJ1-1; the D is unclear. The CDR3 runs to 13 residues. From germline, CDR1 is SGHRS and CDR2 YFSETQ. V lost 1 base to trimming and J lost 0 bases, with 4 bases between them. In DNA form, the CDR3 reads TGCGCCAGCAGCTTGACCGTGAACACTGAAGCTTTCTTT. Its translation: CASSLTVNTEAFF.

CDR3 sequence reads: CASRALGDTEAFF. The CDR3 DNA reads as TGTGCCAGCAGGGCCCTAGGGGACACTGAAGCTTTCTTT. This chain links TRBV6-5 with TRBJ1-1, with TRBD1 as a possible D gene (5 bases). The germline gives CDR1 MNHEY, CDR2 SVGAGI. The V end lost 6 bases, the J end lost 3 bases, and 11 bases lay between the germline ends. This CDR3 is built from 13 residues.

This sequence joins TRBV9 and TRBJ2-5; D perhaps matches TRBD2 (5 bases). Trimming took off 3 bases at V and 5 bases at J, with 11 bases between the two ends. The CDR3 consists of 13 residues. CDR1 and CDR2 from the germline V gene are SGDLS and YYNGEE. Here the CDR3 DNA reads TGTGCCAGCAGCGCCGGTCGGAGGGAGACCCAGTACTTC. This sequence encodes CASSAGRRETQYF.

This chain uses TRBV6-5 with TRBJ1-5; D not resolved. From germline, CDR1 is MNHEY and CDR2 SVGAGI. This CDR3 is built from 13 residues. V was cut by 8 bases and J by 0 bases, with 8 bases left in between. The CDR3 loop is CASSGHSNQPQHF. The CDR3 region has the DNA TGTGCCAGCTCCGGCCATAGCAATCAGCCCCAGCATTTT.

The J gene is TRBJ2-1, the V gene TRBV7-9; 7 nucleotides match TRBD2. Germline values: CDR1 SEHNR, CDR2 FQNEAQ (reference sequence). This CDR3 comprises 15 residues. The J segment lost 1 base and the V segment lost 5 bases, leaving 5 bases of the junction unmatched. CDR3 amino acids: CASSGGSPSYNEQFF. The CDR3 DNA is TGTGCCAGCAGCGGCGGGAGCCCGTCCTACAATGAGCAGTTCTTC.

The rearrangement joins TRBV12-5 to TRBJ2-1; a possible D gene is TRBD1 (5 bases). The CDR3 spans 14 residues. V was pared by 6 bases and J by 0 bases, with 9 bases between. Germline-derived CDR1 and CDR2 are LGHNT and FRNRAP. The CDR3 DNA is TGTGCTAGTGGGATGGACAACTCCTACAATGAGCAGTTCTTC. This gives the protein CASGMDNSYNEQFF.

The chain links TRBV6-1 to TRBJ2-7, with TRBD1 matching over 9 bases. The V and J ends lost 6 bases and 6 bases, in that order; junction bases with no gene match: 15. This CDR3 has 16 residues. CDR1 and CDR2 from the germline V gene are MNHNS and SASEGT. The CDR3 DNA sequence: TGTGCCAGCAGAGAAACCGGGACAGGGTTCCGATTCGAGCAGTACTTC. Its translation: CASRETGTGFRFEQYF.

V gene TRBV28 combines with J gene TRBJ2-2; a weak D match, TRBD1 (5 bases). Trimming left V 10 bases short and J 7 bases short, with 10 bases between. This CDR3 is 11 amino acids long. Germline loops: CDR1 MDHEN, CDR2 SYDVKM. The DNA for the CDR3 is TGTGCCATCTCAAGGGGCGGGGAGCTGTTTTTT. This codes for CAISRGGELFF.

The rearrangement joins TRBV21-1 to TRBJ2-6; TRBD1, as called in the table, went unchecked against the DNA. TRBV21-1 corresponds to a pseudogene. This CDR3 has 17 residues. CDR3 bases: TGTGCCAGCAGCGCGTCCCGGGACAGGTTTGGGGACAACGTCCTGACTTTC. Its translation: CASSASRDRFGDNVLTF.